One and the same sample provided the 21 T cell receptor beta chains below, sequenced in a study of T cell clonotyping in hematopoietic cell transplantation. Time point reported: recipient sample about 28 days before transplant, after cytoreduction. Clones were sequenced by immunoSEQ multiplex PCR, and TCRdb holds only the in-frame ones, with some missing. The table has about 28,000 clones, more than 70% seen once; the top ten hold around 1.8%. The input for sequencing was peripheral blood mononuclear cells, taken before stem cell transplant. The receptors were gathered from a middle-aged man with acute myeloid leukemia. Some clones in this sample may be carry-over from other donors' samples.

This chain connects TRBV29-1 to TRBJ2-2, with D tentatively TRBD1 or TRBD2 (5 bases each). Per germline, CDR1 SQVTM and CDR2 ANQGSEA. The CDR3 runs 14 residues. The germline V and J ends were trimmed by 7 bases and 4 bases, with 16 bases remaining between them. The CDR3 sequence is CSAGDSGGTGELFF. CDR3 DNA sequence: TGCAGCGCCGGTGACAGTGGGGGCACCGGGGAGCTGTTTTTT.

This clone was detected only once. V usage is TRBV30 and J usage is TRBJ1-5, with unresolved D. Trimming stripped 1 base from V and 4 bases from J, with 8 bases between. Germline V lookup: CDR1 GTSNPN, CDR2 SVGIG (reference sequence). There are 13 residues in the CDR3. The CDR3 nucleotides read TGTGCCTGGAGTGATGGAGGGAATCAGCCCCAGCATTTT. This sequence encodes CAWSDGGNQPQHF.

The chain uses TRBV7-2 and TRBJ1-2, with a possible D match to TRBD1 (5 bases). Trimming removed 1 base at V and 7 bases at J, with 16 bases between. The length of the CDR3 is 15 residues. CDR1 SGHTA and CDR2 FQGNSA come from the germline V gene. CDR3 amino acids: CASSLGATQGRGYTF. The CDR3 DNA reads as TGTGCCAGCAGCTTAGGAGCAACTCAGGGTCGTGGCTACACCTTC. Supplemented by reference TRBV7-2 and TRBJ1-2, the full variable domain reads GAGVSQSPSNKVTEKGKDVELRCDPISGHTALYWYRQSLGQGLEFLIYFQGNSAPDKSGLPSDRFSAERTGGSVSTLTIQRTQQEDSAVYLCASSLGATQGRGYTFGSGTRLTVV.

The V gene is TRBV29-1, the J gene TRBJ2-3; TRBD1 agrees at 8 bases. CDR3 length: 15 residues. Germline V lookup: CDR1 SQVTM, CDR2 ANQGSEA. Trimming at V came to 6 bases and at J to 1 base, leaving 9 bases not matched to a gene. The CDR3 loop reads CSVRGSGGGTDTQYF. The CDR3 coding sequence is TGCAGCGTCAGAGGTTCAGGGGGCGGCACAGATACGCAGTATTTT.

The table lists this clone with a few counts. The chain has TRBV30 and TRBJ2-5; unclear D gene. The CDR3 sequence is 13 residues long. Germline V lookup: CDR1 GTSNPN, CDR2 SVGIG (reference sequence). V lost 6 bases and J lost 2, with 13 bases in between. The CDR3: CACTMGSQETQYF. In DNA form, the CDR3 reads TGTGCCTGCACGATGGGTAGTCAAGAGACCCAGTACTTC.

This chain joins TRBV20-1 and TRBJ1-2, with D hard to call. Per the germline V gene, CDR1 is DFQATT and CDR2 is SNEGSKA (reference sequence). V was pared by 6 bases and J by 6 bases, with 11 bases between. The CDR3 is 11 amino acids. The CDR3 nucleotides read TGCAGTGCCACTAGAACCAATGGCTACACCTTC. This sequence encodes CSATRTNGYTF.

This clone was seen once. The chain is built from TRBV11-3 and TRBJ1-1, with 9 bases identical to TRBD1. Trimming removed 4 bases from V and 3 bases from J; junction bases left unmatched: 3. Germline V gene lookup returns CDR1 SGHNT and CDR2 YENEEA. The CDR3 runs to 14 residues. The CDR3, as DNA: TGTGCCAGCAGCTCGGGGACAGGGCACACTGAAGCTTTCTTT. Translated: CASSSGTGHTEAFF.

This clone appeared a few times. This sequence joins TRBV28 and TRBJ1-4, with D unclear. This CDR3 contains 15 residues. The V end lost 4 bases, the J end lost 8 bases, and 17 bases lay between the germline ends. In germline, CDR1 is MDHEN, CDR2 SYDVKM. CDR3 DNA: TGTGCCAGCAGTTCGATTAGTGAGGGTGGGGAAAAACTGTTTTTT. It is translated as CASSSISEGGEKLFF.

The V gene is TRBV4-3, the J gene TRBJ1-2, with D maybe TRBD1 (6 bases). This CDR3 spans 17 amino acids. V was clipped by 1 base and J by 0 bases, with 15 bases between them. Per germline, CDR1 LGHNA and CDR2 YSLEER. In DNA form, the CDR3 reads TGCGCCAGCAGCCAAGCCGGGGGGGGCAGATCTAACTATGGCTACACCTTC. This encodes CASSQAGGGRSNYGYTF.

The chain links TRBV5-1 to TRBJ2-3; 9 bases align to TRBD2. The CDR3 has 16 amino acids. The germline V gene encodes CDR1 SGHRS and CDR2 YFSETQ. Trimming removed 0 bases from V and 2 bases from J; junction bases left unmatched: 4. CDR3 residues: CASSLVGGRDTDTQYF. The DNA of the CDR3 is TGCGCCAGCAGCTTGGTCGGCGGGAGGGACACAGATACGCAGTATTTT.

This chain joins TRBV9 and TRBJ2-1, with TRBD1 identical over 9 bases. Germline V gene data show CDR1 as SGDLS and CDR2 as YYNGEE. Trimming took 2 bases from V and 2 from J; bases not matched to a gene: 2. The CDR3 runs to 15 residues. This CDR3 is CASSVGQGAYNEQFF. CDR3 DNA sequence: TGTGCCAGCAGCGTGGGACAGGGAGCCTACAATGAGCAGTTCTTC. The full variable domain, its missing parts supplied by reference TRBV9 and TRBJ2-1, is DSGVTQTPKHLITATGQRVTLRCSPRSGDLSVYWYQQSLDQGLQFLIQYYNGEERAKGNILERFSAQQFPDLHSELNLSSLELGDSALYFCASSVGQGAYNEQFFGPGTRLTVL.

The CDR3 sequence: CASTWDRGMNTEAFF. The CDR3 DNA reads TGTGCCAGTACCTGGGACAGGGGGATGAACACTGAAGCTTTCTTT. The rearrangement joins TRBV19 to TRBJ1-1; 11 bases are a match to TRBD1. The CDR3 extends over 15 amino acids. The V and J ends lost 7 bases and 0 bases, in that order; junction bases with no gene match: 4. Germline V gene data show CDR1 as LNHDA and CDR2 as SQIVND (reference sequence).

The CDR3 reads CASSSSGGTDTQYF. In nucleotides, the CDR3 is TGTGCCAGCAGTTCTAGCGGGGGGACAGATACGCAGTATTTT. This chain uses TRBV7-9 with TRBJ2-3; 11 nucleotides align to TRBD2. The V gene's germline CDR1 is SEHNR and CDR2 FQNEAQ (reference sequence). There are 14 residues in the CDR3. Trimming at V came to 6 bases and at J to 3 bases, leaving 2 bases not matched to a gene.

The chain has TRBV7-2 and TRBJ1-2, with D perhaps matching TRBD1 (5 bases). Germline assignment: CDR1 SGHTA and CDR2 FQGNSA. V lost 6 bases to trimming and J lost 5 bases, with 13 bases between them. The CDR3 has 13 residues. The CDR3 reads CASSDVGGYGYTF. The DNA for the CDR3 is TGTGCCAGCAGTGACGTTGGGGGATATGGCTACACCTTC.

There are a few counts of this clone. The chain joins TRBV9 to TRBJ2-5, with a possible D match to TRBD1 (5 bases). Germline CDR1 is SGDLS and CDR2 is YYNGEE. Trimming shortened V by 3 bases and J by 4 bases, and 16 bases separated the two germline ends. This CDR3 is built from 15 residues. The CDR3 sequence is CASSEAVGLGETQYF. The CDR3 region has the DNA TGTGCCAGCAGCGAGGCGGTGGGGCTCGGAGAGACCCAGTACTTC.

This clone was detected only a few times. The V and J genes are TRBV29-1 and TRBJ1-1; D might be TRBD1 (5 bases). Trimming removed 7 bases from V and 4 bases from J, with 16 bases in between. The CDR3 length is 13 residues. Per the germline V gene, CDR1 is SQVTM and CDR2 is ANQGSEA. The CDR3 protein is CSDQSHGGTEAFF. The CDR3 DNA reads as TGCAGCGATCAAAGTCACGGGGGCACTGAAGCTTTCTTT.

J is TRBJ2-2 and V is TRBV7-9; no definite D call. V lost 5 bases, J lost 0 bases, and 10 bases lay in between. Germline V gives CDR1 SEHNR, CDR2 FQNEAQ (reference sequence). The CDR3 consists of 15 residues. CDR3 DNA sequence: TGTGCCAGCAGCGTCCAGGTCACGAACACCGGGGAGCTGTTTTTT. Its protein is CASSVQVTNTGELFF.

V and J are TRBV28 and TRBJ2-7, with D possibly called TRBD1 or TRBD2 (6 bases each). CDR1 and CDR2 from the germline V gene are MDHEN and SYDVKM. CDR3 length: 19 residues. V dropped 2 bases and J dropped 3 bases, with 26 bases sitting between them. The CDR3 DNA follows: TGTGCCAGCAGTTTAGATTTGGGGGGCGCAAAGGGAGCGGGCTACGAGCAGTACTTC. This translates into CASSLDLGGAKGAGYEQYF.

This chain links TRBV7-3 with TRBJ2-1; D is unclear. CDR1 SGHTA and CDR2 FQGTGA come from the germline V gene. V was clipped by 0 bases and J by 3 bases, with 12 bases between them. There are 16 residues in the CDR3. The CDR3 DNA sequence: TGTGCCAGCAGCTTAACCGGGTTAAAAGGCTACAATGAGCAGTTCTTC. Its translation: CASSLTGLKGYNEQFF.

The J gene is TRBJ1-1, the V gene TRBV11-3; weak D call: TRBD1 (6 bases). Trimming pared 0 bases from V and 1 base from J, leaving 18 bases between. The CDR3 contains 18 residues. The germline V gene encodes CDR1 SGHNT and CDR2 YENEEA. CDR3 nucleotide sequence: TGTGCCAGCAGCTTAGATTCGTCAGGGGAATTGGAGAACACTGAAGCTTTCTTT. Translation gives CASSLDSSGELENTEAFF.

This clone was counted a single time. CDR3 bases: TGCGCCAGCAGCTTACAGGGGGCGGAGGGATCTGGCTACACCTTC. This gives the protein CASSLQGAEGSGYTF. This chain links TRBV5-1 with TRBJ1-2; 9 bases are a match to TRBD1. The V gene end was trimmed by 2 bases and the J gene end by 7 bases; junction bases not matched to a gene: 9. CDR3 length equals 15 residues. Per germline, CDR1 SGHRS and CDR2 YFSETQ.